These 2 T cell receptor beta chains originate from one sample sequenced in a study of blood T cell repertoires in COVID-19. The assay was immunoSEQ multiplex PCR, and TCRdb's table has in-frame clones only and misses some. The table lists hundreds of thousands of clones, around 87% of them singletons, with roughly 2% in the top ten. The sequenced sample was peripheral blood. These TCRs come from a woman aged 60-75 years with COVID-19, enrolled during active disease.

This clone has a handful of counts. The V and J genes are TRBV2 and TRBJ1-2, with a weak D call TRBD1 (5 bases). This CDR3 spans 12 amino acids. Germline V gene data show CDR1 as SNHLY and CDR2 as FYNNEI. V was shortened by 6 bases and J by 4 bases, with 9 bases between the two germline ends. This chain's CDR3 is CASRGLTYGYTF. In DNA, the CDR3 is TGTGCCAGCAGGGGGCTGACCTATGGCTACACCTTC.

The V gene is TRBV4-2, the J gene TRBJ1-2; D unclear. Trimming stripped 0 bases from V and 6 bases from J, with 14 bases between. The germline gives CDR1 LGHNA, CDR2 YNFKEQ. CDR3 size: 15 residues. CDR3 region: CASSQDWGVINGYTF. The CDR3 DNA reads as TGTGCCAGCAGCCAAGATTGGGGAGTGATTAATGGCTACACCTTC.